This T cell receptor (beta chain) came from a study of beta chain features in type 1 diabetes. The isolated RNA, all of it, was reverse transcribed, so expressed TCRB transcripts were what got sequenced. The protocol was immunoSEQ multiplex PCR, while the TCRdb copy is restricted to in-frame clones and leaves out a portion. The table shows 130,000 to 150,000 clones, with about 7% occurring only once. The CDR3 totals 13 residues. V was shortened by 4 bases and J by 4 bases, with 10 bases between the two germline ends. Per germline, CDR1 SGHTA and CDR2 FQGNSA. The sample consisted of central memory CD4+ T cells from blood. The TCR sequence derives from a woman in her thirties in good health. The rearrangement links TRBV7-2 to TRBJ2-5, with D maybe TRBD2 (6 bases). The CDR3 DNA sequence: TGTGCCAGCAGCTCTCTGGGGGGAGAGACCCAGTACTTC. It translates to CASSSLGGETQYF.